The next 4 T cell receptor beta chains were all read from a single sample in a study of blood T cell repertoires in COVID-19. Some clones are missing from TCRdb's copy, which holds only in-frame ones; the method was immunoSEQ multiplex PCR. The table lists about 250,000 clones, 70% to 90% of them singletons. The material sequenced was PBMCs or T cells enriched from blood (not recorded which). The receptors derive from a woman aged 45-59 years who had recovered from COVID-19.

The V call is TRBV28, the J call TRBJ1-5, with D perhaps matching TRBD1 (6 bases). CDR3 length: 14 residues. Trimming took off 9 bases at V and 0 bases at J, with 12 bases between the two ends. Germline V gene data show CDR1 as MDHEN and CDR2 as SYDVKM. Here the CDR3 reads CASTTGYSNQPQHF. Here the CDR3 DNA reads TGTGCCAGTACGACAGGTTATAGCAATCAGCCCCAGCATTTT.

The J gene is TRBJ2-7, the V gene TRBV6-2 or TRBV6-3; TRBD2 agrees at 11 bases. The CDR3 runs to 14 residues. Germline V gene data show CDR1 as MNHEY and CDR2 as SVGEGT. Trimming cost V 4 bases and J 5 bases; bases outside gene matches: 4. Here the CDR3 DNA reads TGTGCCAGCAGTTTAGCGGGAGGGATTCACGAGCAGTACTTC. Amino acid sequence: CASSLAGGIHEQYF.

The chain links TRBV27 to TRBJ2-7, with 11 bases aligning to TRBD1. This CDR3 spans 16 amino acids. CDR1 is MNHEY, CDR2 SMNVEV, per germline (reference sequence). V was pared by 4 bases and J by 3 bases, with 8 bases of the junction left unmatched. The CDR3 is CASSSRWTGGSYEQYF. The CDR3 coding sequence is TGTGCCAGCAGTTCCCGCTGGACAGGGGGCAGCTACGAGCAGTACTTC.

The J gene is TRBJ2-7, the V gene TRBV27; TRBD2 is a possible D gene (6 bases). V lost 5 bases and J lost 2, with 19 bases in between. Germline loops: CDR1 MNHEY, CDR2 SMNVEV (reference sequence). This CDR3 has 16 amino acids. Here the CDR3 DNA reads TGTGCCAGCAGTCAATTACACAGGAGGGGACCCTACGAGCAGTACTTC. It yields the protein CASSQLHRRGPYEQYF.